This T cell receptor (beta chain) was retrieved from a study of blood T cell repertoires in COVID-19. The overall study: Some COVID-19 samples were acute and others convalescent; all came from the United States, Italy and Spain. In each case, the material was cDNA or gDNA derived from T cells, B-cell-depleted T cells, or PBMCs.

With 9 bases removed from V and 4 bases from J, the gap between germline ends came to 15 bases. Germline CDR1 and CDR2: MNHEY and SMNVEV (reference sequence). The CDR3 contains 13 residues. Seattle cases were enrolled at active infection and followed longitudinally. Sequencing used immunoSEQ multiplex PCR; TCRdb keeps in-frame clones, though not all of them. The repertoire holds over 50,000 clones, with roughly 84% as singletons. Material for sequencing was peripheral blood. V gene TRBV27 combines with J gene TRBJ1-1; D gene uncertain. This clonotype originated in a man between 60 and 70 years old with COVID-19, enrolled during active disease. In nucleotides, the CDR3 is TGTGCCAGTTGCCGCCTTCGAGGCACTGAAGCTTTCTTT. Its protein is CASCRLRGTEAFF.